The rows below give T cell receptor beta chains drawn from one sample of a study of chemoradiotherapy in HPV16-positive cancers. Libraries were prepared by immunoSEQ multiplex PCR; TCRdb keeps only in-frame clonotypes and omits some of them. The sample lists under 35,000 clones, about 93% occurring once. This specimen was blood, taken from a patient who underwent chemoradiotherapy. All receptors derive from a human donor with HPV-associated anogenital cancer. The CDR3 runs from the conserved cysteine through the conserved F or W. A D gene is named only where the DNA matches it firmly. Clone size is given for some rows only: seen once, a few or many times, or a class if the clone is expanded.

d_call	v_call	clone_size	j_call	cdr3_nt	cdr3_aa
TRBD2	TRBV19	-	TRBJ2-1	TGTGCCAGTAAAACTAGCGGGACGAATGAGCAGTTCTTC	CASKTSGTNEQFF
TRBD1	TRBV29-1	-	TRBJ1-5	TGCAGCGCTTCGGACAGGGAGAGTCAGCCCCAGCATTTT	CSASDRESQPQHF
-	TRBV5-1	once	TRBJ1-5	TGCGCCAGCAGCTTGGCACCGGGATCCGACAAAGATCAGCCCCAGCATTTT	CASSLAPGSDKDQPQHF
TRBD2	TRBV28	-	TRBJ2-7	TGTGCCAGCAGCATCCAGCGGGGCAGCTCCTACGAGCAGTACTTC	CASSIQRGSSYEQYF
-	TRBV5-1	once	TRBJ1-2	TGCGCCAGCAGCTATGACCCGGTCTGGGGCTACACCTTC	CASSYDPVWGYTF
TRBD1	TRBV7-3	-	TRBJ1-2	TGTGCCAGCAGGCCCGGGACAGAGACTAACTATGGCTACACCTTC	CASRPGTETNYGYTF
TRBD1	TRBV2	-	TRBJ1-6	TGTGCCAGCACCCAGAGGCGACAGGGGTCCCCTTCACCCCTCCACTTT	CASTQRRQGSPSPLHF
-	TRBV27	-	TRBJ2-6	TGTGCCAGCAGTCCAGACAGATCGGCTGGGGCCAACGTCCTGACTTTC	CASSPDRSAGANVLTF
-	TRBV11-3	once	TRBJ2-2	TGTGCCAGCAGCTTGGGTAGCGGAGGGGGGGAGCTGTTTTTT	CASSLGSGGGELFF
TRBD2	TRBV5-1	-	TRBJ2-3	TGCGCCAGCAGCTTGGAAGTACTAGCGGGGGCTACGCAGTATTTT	CASSLEVLAGATQYF
-	TRBV27	-	TRBJ1-2	TGTGCCAGCAGTCCACGTACTACAGCTAACTATGGCTACACCTTC	CASSPRTTANYGYTF
TRBD2	TRBV5-4	-	TRBJ2-1	TGTGCCAGCAGCGACGGGGGGGCTAGCGGATACAATGAGCAGTTCTTC	CASSDGGASGYNEQFF
TRBD2	TRBV11-2	-	TRBJ2-4	TGTGCCAGCAGCAGCGGGGGGGGCGGGCTTTCTCAGTACTTC	CASSSGGGGLSQYF
TRBD1	TRBV7-2	-	TRBJ2-7	TGTGCCAGCAGCTTATGGGCAAGACAGGGAAACTACGAGCAGTACTTC	CASSLWARQGNYEQYF
-	TRBV9	-	TRBJ1-1	TGTGCCAGCAGCGTAGCCCCCAACACTGAAGCTTTCTTT	CASSVAPNTEAFF
-	TRBV29-1	-	TRBJ1-4	TGCAGCGTTGAGAGGATGGAGACGGGTAATGAAAAACTGTTTTTT	CSVERMETGNEKLFF
-	TRBV19	-	TRBJ2-1	TGTGCCAGTACGGGGCGGTACAATGAGCAGTTCTTC	CASTGRYNEQFF
-	TRBV7-9	-	TRBJ1-1	TGTGCCAGCAGTCCCGGGTGGAGCACTGAAGCTTTCTTT	CASSPGWSTEAFF
-	TRBV7-2	once	TRBJ2-5	TGTGCCAGCAGCTTATGGGACAACCAAGAGACCCAGTACTTC	CASSLWDNQETQYF
-	TRBV27	-	TRBJ2-7	TGTGCCAGCAGTTCAAAGGACAGCACAGGCTACGAGCAGTACTTC	CASSSKDSTGYEQYF